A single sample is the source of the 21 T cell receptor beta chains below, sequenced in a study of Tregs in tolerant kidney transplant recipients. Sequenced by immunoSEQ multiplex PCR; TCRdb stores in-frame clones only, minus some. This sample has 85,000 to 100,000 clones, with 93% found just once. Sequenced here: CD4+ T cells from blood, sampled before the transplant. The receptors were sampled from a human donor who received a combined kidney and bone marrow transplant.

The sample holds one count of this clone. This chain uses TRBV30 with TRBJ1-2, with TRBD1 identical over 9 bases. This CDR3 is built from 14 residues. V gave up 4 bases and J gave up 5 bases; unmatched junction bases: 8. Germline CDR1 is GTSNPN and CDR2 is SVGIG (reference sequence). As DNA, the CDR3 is TGTGCCTGGACCTTCAAGGACAGGGGTTATGGCTACACCTTC. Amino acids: CAWTFKDRGYGYTF.

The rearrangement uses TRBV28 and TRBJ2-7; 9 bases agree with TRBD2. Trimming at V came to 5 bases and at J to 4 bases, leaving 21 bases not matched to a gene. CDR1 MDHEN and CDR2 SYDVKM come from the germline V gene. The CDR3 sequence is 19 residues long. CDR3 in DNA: TGTGCCAGCAGTCCCGGGGGAGGGAGGTTTGCGGGAGGGGTATACGAGCAGTACTTC. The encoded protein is CASSPGGGRFAGGVYEQYF.

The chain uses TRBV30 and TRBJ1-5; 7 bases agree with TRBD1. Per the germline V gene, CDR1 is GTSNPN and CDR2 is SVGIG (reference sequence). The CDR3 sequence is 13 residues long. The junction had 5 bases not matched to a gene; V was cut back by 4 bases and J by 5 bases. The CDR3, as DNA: TGTGCCTGGAACAGGGGAGGCGATCAGCCCCAGCATTTT. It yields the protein CAWNRGGDQPQHF.

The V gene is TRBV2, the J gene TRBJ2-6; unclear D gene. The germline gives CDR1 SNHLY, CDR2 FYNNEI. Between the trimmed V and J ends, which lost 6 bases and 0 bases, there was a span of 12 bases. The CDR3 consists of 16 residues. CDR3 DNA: TGTGCCAGCAGCGAGACACCTTACTCTGGGGCCAACGTCCTGACTTTC. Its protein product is CASSETPYSGANVLTF.

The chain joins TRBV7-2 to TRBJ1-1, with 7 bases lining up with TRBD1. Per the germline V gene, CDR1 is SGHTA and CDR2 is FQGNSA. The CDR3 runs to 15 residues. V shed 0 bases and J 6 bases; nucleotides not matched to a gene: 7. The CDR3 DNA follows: TGTGCCAGCAGCTTAGCGTCAGGGGGTGTTGCTGAAGCTTTCTTT. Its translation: CASSLASGGVAEAFF.

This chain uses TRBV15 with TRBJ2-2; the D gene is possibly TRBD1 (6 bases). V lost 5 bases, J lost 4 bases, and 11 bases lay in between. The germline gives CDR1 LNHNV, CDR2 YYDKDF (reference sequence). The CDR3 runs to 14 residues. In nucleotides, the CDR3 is TGTGCCACCAGCCCCGACAGGCGCACCGGGGAGCTGTTTTTT. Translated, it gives CATSPDRRTGELFF.

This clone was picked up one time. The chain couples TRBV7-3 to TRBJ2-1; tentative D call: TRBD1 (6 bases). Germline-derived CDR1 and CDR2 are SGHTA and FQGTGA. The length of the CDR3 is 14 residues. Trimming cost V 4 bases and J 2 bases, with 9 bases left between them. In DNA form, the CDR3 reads TGTGCCAGCAGCTCTGGGACAACCTACAATGAGCAGTTCTTC. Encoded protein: CASSSGTTYNEQFF.

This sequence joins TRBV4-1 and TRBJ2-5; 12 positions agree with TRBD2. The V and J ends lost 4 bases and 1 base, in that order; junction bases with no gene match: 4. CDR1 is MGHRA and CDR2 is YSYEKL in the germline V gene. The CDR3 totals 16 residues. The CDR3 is CASSPRTSGTQETQYF. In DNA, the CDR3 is TGCGCCAGCAGCCCCCGGACTAGCGGGACCCAAGAGACCCAGTACTTC.

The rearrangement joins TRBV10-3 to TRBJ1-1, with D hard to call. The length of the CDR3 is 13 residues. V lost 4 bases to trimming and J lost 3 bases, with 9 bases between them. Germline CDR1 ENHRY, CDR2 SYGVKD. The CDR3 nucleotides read TGTGCCATCAGTGCGTCCCGAGACACTGAAGCTTTCTTT. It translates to CAISASRDTEAFF.

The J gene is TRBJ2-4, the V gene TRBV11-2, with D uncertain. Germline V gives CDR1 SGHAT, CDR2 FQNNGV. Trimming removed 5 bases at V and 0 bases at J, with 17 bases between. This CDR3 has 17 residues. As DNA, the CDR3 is TGTGCCAGCAGCCCAATAATCTGGCGGCTAGCCAAAAACATTCAGTACTTC. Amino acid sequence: CASSPIIWRLAKNIQYF.

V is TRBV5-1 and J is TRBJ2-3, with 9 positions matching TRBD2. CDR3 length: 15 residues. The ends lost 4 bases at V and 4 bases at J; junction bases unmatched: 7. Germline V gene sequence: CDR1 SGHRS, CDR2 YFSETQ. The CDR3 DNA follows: TGCGCCAGCAGCGTGGGGAGCGGGGGGTCAGATACGCAGTATTTT. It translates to CASSVGSGGSDTQYF.

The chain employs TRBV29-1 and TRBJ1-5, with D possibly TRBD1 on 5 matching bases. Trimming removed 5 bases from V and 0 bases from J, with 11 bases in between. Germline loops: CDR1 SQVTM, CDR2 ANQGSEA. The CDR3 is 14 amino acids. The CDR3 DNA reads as TGCAGCGTTTTAACAGGCCTTAGCAATCAGCCCCAGCATTTT. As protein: CSVLTGLSNQPQHF.

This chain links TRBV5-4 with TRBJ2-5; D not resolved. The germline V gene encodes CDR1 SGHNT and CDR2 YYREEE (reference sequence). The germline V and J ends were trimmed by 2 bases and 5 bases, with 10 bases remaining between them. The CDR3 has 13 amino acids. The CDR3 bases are TGTGCCAGCAGCTTTTTCACCCGGGAGACCCAGTACTTC. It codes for CASSFFTRETQYF.

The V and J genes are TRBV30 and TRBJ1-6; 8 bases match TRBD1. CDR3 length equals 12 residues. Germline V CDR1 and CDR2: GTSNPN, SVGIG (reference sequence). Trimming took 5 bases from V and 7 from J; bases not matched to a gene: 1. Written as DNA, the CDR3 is TGTGCCTGGGGGACAGGCAATTCACCCCTCCACTTT. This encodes CAWGTGNSPLHF. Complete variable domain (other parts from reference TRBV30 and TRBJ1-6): SQTIHQWPATLVQPVGSPLSLECTVEGTSNPNLYWYRQAAGRGLQLLFYSVGIGQISSEVPQNLSASRPQDRQFILSSKKLLLSDSGFYLCAWGTGNSPLHFGNGTRLTVT.

Written as DNA, the CDR3 is TGTGCCAGCAGCTCGGACAGGGCCTACGAGCAGTACTTC. Translating it yields CASSSDRAYEQYF. The chain has TRBV5-4 and TRBJ2-7; TRBD1 matches 8 bases. CDR3 length: 13 amino acids. In germline, CDR1 is SGHNT, CDR2 YYREEE (reference sequence). Germline trimming cut 3 bases from V and 2 bases from J; bases unmatched to any gene: 1.

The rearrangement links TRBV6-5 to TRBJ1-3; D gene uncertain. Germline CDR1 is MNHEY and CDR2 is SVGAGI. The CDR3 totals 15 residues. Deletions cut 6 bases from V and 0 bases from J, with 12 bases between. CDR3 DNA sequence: TGTGCCAGCAGCCGTGACCGACTCTCTGGAAACACCATATATTTT. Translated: CASSRDRLSGNTIYF.

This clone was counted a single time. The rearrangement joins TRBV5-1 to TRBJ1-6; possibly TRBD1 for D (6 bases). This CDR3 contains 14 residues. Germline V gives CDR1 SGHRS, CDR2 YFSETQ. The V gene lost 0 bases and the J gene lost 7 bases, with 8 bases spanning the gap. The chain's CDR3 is CASSLDRANSPLHF. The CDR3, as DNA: TGCGCCAGCAGCTTGGACAGGGCAAATTCACCCCTCCACTTT.

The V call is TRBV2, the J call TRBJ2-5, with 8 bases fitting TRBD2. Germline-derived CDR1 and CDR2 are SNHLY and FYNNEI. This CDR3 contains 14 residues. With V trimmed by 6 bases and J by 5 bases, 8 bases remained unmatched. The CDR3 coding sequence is TGTGCCAGCAGGCGGGGGGTTCAACGGGAGACCCAGTACTTC. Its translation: CASRRGVQRETQYF.

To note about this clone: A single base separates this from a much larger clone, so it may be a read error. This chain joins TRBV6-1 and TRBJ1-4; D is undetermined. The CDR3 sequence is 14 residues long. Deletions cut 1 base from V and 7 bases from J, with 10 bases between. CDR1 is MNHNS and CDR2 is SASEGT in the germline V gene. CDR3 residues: CASSEERAREKLFF. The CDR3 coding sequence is TGTGCCAGCAGTGAAGAGAGGGCGCGTGAAAAACTGTTTTTT.

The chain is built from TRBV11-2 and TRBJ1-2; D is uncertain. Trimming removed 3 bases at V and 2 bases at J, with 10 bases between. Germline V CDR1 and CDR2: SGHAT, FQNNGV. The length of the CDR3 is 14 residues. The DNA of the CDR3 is TGTGCCAGCAGCTTCCTGGGCAGGAACTATGGCTACACCTTC. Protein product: CASSFLGRNYGYTF.

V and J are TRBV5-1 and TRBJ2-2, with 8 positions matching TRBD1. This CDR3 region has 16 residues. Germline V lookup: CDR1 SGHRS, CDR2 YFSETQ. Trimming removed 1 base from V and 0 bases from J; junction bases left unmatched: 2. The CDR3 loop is CASSLTGGTNTGELFF. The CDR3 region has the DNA TGCGCCAGCAGCTTGACAGGGGGTACGAACACCGGGGAGCTGTTTTTT.